A single sample is the source of the 16 T cell receptor beta chains below, sequenced in a study of cytomegalovirus exposure and HLA in healthy donors. The study ran its PCR with 60 Vbeta and 13 Jbeta primers. Generated by immunoSEQ multiplex PCR, the TCRdb table keeps only in-frame clones and is missing some. The sample has approximately 150,000 clones, around 75% seen once. Specimen: PBMCs. The origin of the receptors is a male donor in good health and CMV-seronegative.

V is TRBV7-3 and J is TRBJ2-5; TRBD1 aligns across 8 bases. The CDR3 covers 15 residues. With V trimmed by 4 bases and J by 5 bases, 9 bases remained unmatched. Germline CDR1 reads SGHTA; CDR2 reads FQGTGA. The CDR3 DNA reads as TGTGCCAGCAGCTCTACTTCAGGGGGCTGGGAGACCCAGTACTTC. Protein product: CASSSTSGGWETQYF.

The chain is built from TRBV6-1 and TRBJ2-3; 7 positions match TRBD1. Germline trimming cut 2 bases from V and 2 bases from J; bases unmatched to any gene: 4. Looked up from germline, CDR1 is MNHNS and CDR2 is SASEGT. The length of the CDR3 is 15 residues. The CDR3 DNA reads as TGTGCCAGCAGTGAATACAGGGGCCTCACAGATACGCAGTATTTT. Encoded protein: CASSEYRGLTDTQYF.

This rearrangement joins TRBV2 to TRBJ1-5; the D gene is possibly TRBD1 (5 bases). V was cut by 8 bases and J by 1 base, with 12 bases left in between. The CDR3 is made up of 14 amino acids. CDR1 SNHLY and CDR2 FYNNEI come from the germline V gene. The CDR3 region is CASGDRGSNQPQHF. CDR3 bases: TGTGCCAGCGGGGACCGGGGGAGCAATCAGCCCCAGCATTTT. The variable domain in full, with the rest retrieved from reference TRBV2 and TRBJ1-5, is EPEVTQTPSHQVTQMGQEVILRCVPISNHLYFYWYRQILGQKVEFLVSFYNNEISEKSEIFDDQFSVERPDGSNFTLKIRSTKLEDSAMYFCASGDRGSNQPQHFGDGTRLSIL.

The CDR3 DNA follows: TGTGCCAGCACCAGGGACAGGGTAACGGGTCAGCCCCAGCATTTT. Its protein product is CASTRDRVTGQPQHF. This chain uses TRBV7-9 with TRBJ1-5; 9 positions match TRBD1. The CDR3 length is 15 residues. CDR1 SEHNR and CDR2 FQNEAQ come from the germline V gene (reference sequence). The J segment lost 6 bases and the V segment lost 7 bases, leaving 10 bases of the junction unmatched.

The chain recombines TRBV7-8 with TRBJ2-1; a weak D match, TRBD2 (7 bases). CDR1 SGHVS and CDR2 FQNEAQ come from the germline V gene. Deletions cut 1 base from V and 3 bases from J, with 25 bases between. This CDR3 contains 20 residues. The CDR3 coding sequence is TGTGCCAGCAGCTTAGAGGGAGGGAGGGGGGGCGGCGTCGGCTACAATGAGCAGTTCTTC. The encoded protein is CASSLEGGRGGGVGYNEQFF.

This clone was counted a single time. The chain is built from TRBV28 and TRBJ1-4; D is unclear. The V end lost 5 bases, the J end lost 3 bases, and 13 bases lay between the germline ends. The CDR3 length is 15 residues. Germline CDR1 and CDR2: MDHEN and SYDVKM. In DNA, the CDR3 is TGTGCCAGCAGTGCGGGAGAGGAATCTAATGAAAAACTGTTTTTT. Translating gives CASSAGEESNEKLFF.

V gene TRBV30 combines with J gene TRBJ1-1, with D tentatively TRBD1 (6 bases). The CDR3 totals 13 residues. V was shortened by 4 bases and J by 6 bases, with 15 bases between the two germline ends. Germline V lookup: CDR1 GTSNPN, CDR2 SVGIG (reference sequence). In DNA form, the CDR3 reads TGTGCCTGGACCCTGGGTGCAGGGGCTGAAGCTTTCTTT. Protein sequence: CAWTLGAGAEAFF. Combining the CDR3 with reference TRBV30 and TRBJ1-1 gives the whole variable domain SQTIHQWPATLVQPVGSPLSLECTVEGTSNPNLYWYRQAAGRGLQLLFYSVGIGQISSEVPQNLSASRPQDRQFILSSKKLLLSDSGFYLCAWTLGAGAEAFFGQGTRLTVV.

The chain is built from TRBV7-2 and TRBJ2-2; D might be TRBD2 (5 bases). Trimming took off 5 bases at V and 6 bases at J, with 25 bases between the two ends. Per germline, CDR1 SGHTA and CDR2 FQGNSA. The CDR3 contains 18 residues. CDR3 sequence: CASSQKGLASLGSGELFF. CDR3 DNA sequence: TGTGCCAGCAGCCAAAAGGGTTTGGCTTCACTAGGATCCGGGGAGCTGTTTTTT. Looking up the rest from reference TRBV7-2 and TRBJ2-2 gives the full variable domain: GAGVSQSPSNKVTEKGKDVELRCDPISGHTALYWYRQSLGQGLEFLIYFQGNSAPDKSGLPSDRFSAERTGGSVSTLTIQRTQQEDSAVYLCASSQKGLASLGSGELFFGEGSRLTVL.

The J gene is TRBJ1-2, the V gene TRBV6-1; 10 bases agree with TRBD1. V shed 4 bases, J shed 4 bases, and the junction held 6 bases outside the gene matches. The CDR3 has 15 amino acids. The germline V gene has CDR1 MNHNS and CDR2 SASEGT. The CDR3 DNA reads as TGTGCCAGCAGTGCCAGAGGACAGGGGGGCTATGGCTACACCTTC. Translation gives CASSARGQGGYGYTF.

This clone has only a few counts. The chain links TRBV7-2 to TRBJ2-1, with TRBD1 identical over 7 bases. Trimming at V came to 2 bases and at J to 5 bases, leaving 6 bases not matched to a gene. The germline V gene encodes CDR1 SGHTA and CDR2 FQGNSA. This CDR3 has 15 residues. The chain's CDR3 is CASSLIVQGHNEQFF. The DNA for the CDR3 is TGTGCCAGCAGCTTAATTGTACAGGGGCACAATGAGCAGTTCTTC. The full variable domain, completed using reference TRBV7-2 and TRBJ2-1, is GAGVSQSPSNKVTEKGKDVELRCDPISGHTALYWYRQSLGQGLEFLIYFQGNSAPDKSGLPSDRFSAERTGGSVSTLTIQRTQQEDSAVYLCASSLIVQGHNEQFFGPGTRLTVL.

The rearrangement joins TRBV5-1 to TRBJ1-4; D is perhaps TRBD1 (6 bases). The CDR3 covers 15 residues. From germline, CDR1 is SGHRS and CDR2 YFSETQ. V was trimmed by 4 bases and J by 0 bases, leaving 10 bases between them. The CDR3 sequence: CASSQDSTTNEKLFF. The CDR3 nucleotides are TGCGCCAGCAGCCAGGACAGCACAACTAATGAAAAACTGTTTTTT.

CDR3 protein: CASSWTAGDNQPQHF. The CDR3, as DNA: TGTGCCAGCAGTTGGACAGCTGGGGACAATCAGCCCCAGCATTTT. The V call is TRBV27, the J call TRBJ1-5, with D possibly matching TRBD1 (6 bases). Germline V lookup: CDR1 MNHEY, CDR2 SMNVEV (reference sequence). This CDR3 has 15 residues. V lost 4 bases to trimming and J lost 3 bases, with 13 bases between them.

The chain carries TRBV5-5 and TRBJ1-6, with D possibly TRBD1 on 6 matching bases. The length of the CDR3 is 17 residues. The germline CDR1 and CDR2 sequences are SGHKS and YYEKEE (reference sequence). V was cut by 4 bases and J by 0 bases, with 14 bases left in between. CDR3 sequence (DNA): TGTGCCAGCAGCCAGTACAGGGAGGGCTCCTATAATTCACCCCTCCACTTT. This translates into CASSQYREGSYNSPLHF.

In its sample, this clone was seen a few times. The rearrangement joins TRBV7-2 to TRBJ2-7; D perhaps matches TRBD2 (6 bases). Germline values: CDR1 SGHTA, CDR2 FQGNSA. The ends were cut back, 5 bases at V and 4 bases at J, with 15 bases in the middle. The CDR3 runs to 14 residues. CDR3 in amino acids: CASSRLEGIYEQYF. CDR3 DNA: TGTGCCAGCAGCCGACTAGAAGGCATATACGAGCAGTACTTC.

This clone has only one observation. The rearrangement links TRBV9 to TRBJ1-4, with 7 bases lining up with TRBD1. The ends lost 3 bases at V and 3 bases at J; junction bases unmatched: 5. The CDR3 is 15 amino acids. Germline CDR1 is SGDLS and CDR2 is YYNGEE. This CDR3 is CASSENRGANEKLFF. The CDR3 nucleotides are TGTGCCAGCAGCGAAAACAGGGGCGCTAATGAAAAACTGTTTTTT.

The gene calls are TRBV11-2 and TRBJ2-1, with D possibly being TRBD2 (5 bases). The CDR3 loop spans 15 amino acids. The germline V gene encodes CDR1 SGHAT and CDR2 FQNNGV. Trimming took 1 base from V and 5 from J, leaving 12 bases between them. The CDR3 is CASSLAGGGDNEQFF. The CDR3 nucleotides are TGTGCCAGCAGCTTAGCAGGCGGAGGCGACAATGAGCAGTTCTTC.